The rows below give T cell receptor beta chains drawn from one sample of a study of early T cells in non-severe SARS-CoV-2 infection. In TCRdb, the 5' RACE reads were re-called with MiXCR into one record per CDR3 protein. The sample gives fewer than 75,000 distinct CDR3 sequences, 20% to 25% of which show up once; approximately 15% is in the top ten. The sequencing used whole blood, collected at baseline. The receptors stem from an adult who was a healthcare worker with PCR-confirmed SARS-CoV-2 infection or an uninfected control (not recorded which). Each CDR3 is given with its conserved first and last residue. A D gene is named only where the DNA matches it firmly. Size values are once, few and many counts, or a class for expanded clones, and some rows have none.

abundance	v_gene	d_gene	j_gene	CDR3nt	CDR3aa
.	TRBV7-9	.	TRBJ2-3	TGTGCCAGCAGTCGGGGCCTTTTT	CASSRGLF
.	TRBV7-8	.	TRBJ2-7	TGTGCCAGCAGCTTAAGTGGGGGGCGATTCTACGAGCAGTACTTC	CASSLSGGRFYEQYF
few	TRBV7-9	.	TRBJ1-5	TGTGCCAGCAGCTTATACGTCAATCAGCCCCAGCATTTT	CASSLYVNQPQHF
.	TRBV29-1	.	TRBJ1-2	TGCAGCGTTGTCCCGACAGCCTATGGCTACACCTTC	CSVVPTAYGYTF
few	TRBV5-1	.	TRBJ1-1	TGCGCCAGCAGCCCATTACAGCCGAACACTGAAGCTTTCTTT	CASSPLQPNTEAFF
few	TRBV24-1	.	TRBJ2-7	TGTGCCACCAGTGACCCAGACGGCGAGCAGTACTTC	CATSDPDGEQYF
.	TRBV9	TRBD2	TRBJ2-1	TGTGCCAGCAGCGGCCAGCTAGCGGGGGGAAGGCAGTTCTTC	CASSGQLAGGRQFF
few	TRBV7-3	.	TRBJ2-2	TGTGCCAGCAGCTTAAGAGGGGGAGACACCGGGGAGCTGTTTTTT	CASSLRGGDTGELFF
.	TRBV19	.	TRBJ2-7	TGTGCCAGTAGTTCTCCGGACGTCACCTACGAGCAGTACTTC	CASSSPDVTYEQYF
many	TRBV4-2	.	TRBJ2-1	TGTGCCAGCAGCCAAGAAGGTAGCTCCTACAATGAGCAGTTCTTC	CASSQEGSSYNEQFF
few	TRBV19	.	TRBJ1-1	TGTGCCAGTAGTATAAAACGAAACACTGAAGCTTTCTTT	CASSIKRNTEAFF
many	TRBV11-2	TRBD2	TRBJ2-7	TGTGCCAGCAGCTTAGCCGTAGCGGGGAAGACCTACGAGCAGTACTTC	CASSLAVAGKTYEQYF
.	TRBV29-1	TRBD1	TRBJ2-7	TGCAGCGTGGGGGACAGGGCCTACGAGCAGTACTTC	CSVGDRAYEQYF
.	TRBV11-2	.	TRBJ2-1	TGTGCCAGCGGGATTCCTGAGCAGTTCTTC	CASGIPEQFF
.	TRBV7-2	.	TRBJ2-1	TGTGCCAGCAGCTTACGGGAGAGCTCCTACAATGAGCAGTTCTTC	CASSLRESSYNEQFF
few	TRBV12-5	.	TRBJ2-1	TGTGCTAGTGTTGCAGGATTGGACGAGCAGTTCTTC	CASVAGLDEQFF
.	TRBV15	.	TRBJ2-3	TGTGCCACCAGACGGGGGACGGCAGATACGCAGTATTTT	CATRRGTADTQYF
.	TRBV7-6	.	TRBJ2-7	TGTGCCAGCAGCTTAACTAGCTCCCACGAGCAGTACTTC	CASSLTSSHEQYF
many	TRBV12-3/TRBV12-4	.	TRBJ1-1	TGTGCCAGCAGCTGGGGGTCTGAAGCTTTCTTT	CASSWGSEAFF
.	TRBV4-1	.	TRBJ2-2	TGCGCCAGCAGCCACGCAAGATCCGGGGAGCTGTTTTTT	CASSHARSGELFF
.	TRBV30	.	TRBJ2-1	TGTGCCTGGAGTTCCTTATCCGCCGACGGTGAGCAGTTCTTC	CAWSSLSADGEQFF
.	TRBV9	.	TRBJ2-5	TGTGCCAGCAGCCCCCGGGGGGCAGGGACCCAGTACTTC	CASSPRGAGTQYF
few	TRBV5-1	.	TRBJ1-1	TGCGCCAGCAGCGATTCCCGGGGGACGAACACTGAAGCTTTCTTT	CASSDSRGTNTEAFF
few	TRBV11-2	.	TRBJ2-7	TGTGCCAGCAGCTTCCCAGGCAGGGAGGAGTACGAGCAGTACTTC	CASSFPGREEYEQYF
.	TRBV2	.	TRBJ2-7	TGTGCCAGCAGTGCCGGCGGGTACGAGCAGTACTTC	CASSAGGYEQYF
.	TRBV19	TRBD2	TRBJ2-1	TGTGCCAGTAGTTCTTTAGCGGGGGCAACGTACAATGAGCAGTTCTTC	CASSSLAGATYNEQFF
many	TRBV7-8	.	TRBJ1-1	TGTGCCAGCAGCCTGTGGGTGGGGACGTGGGACACTGAAGCTTTCTTT	CASSLWVGTWDTEAFF
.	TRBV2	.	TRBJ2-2	TGTGCCAGCAGTTCGGTCCGAGGCGGGGAGCTGTTTTTT	CASSSVRGGELFF
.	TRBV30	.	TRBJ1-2	TGTGCCTGGAGTGTAGGCACGTATGGCTACACCTTC	CAWSVGTYGYTF
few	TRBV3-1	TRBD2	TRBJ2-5	TGTGCCAACTCCCGGGGGGGACAAGAGACCCAGTACTTC	CANSRGGQETQYF
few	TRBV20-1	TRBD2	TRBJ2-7	TGCAGTGCTAGACCGATTAGCGGGGGGGCATACGAGCAGTACTTC	CSARPISGGAYEQYF
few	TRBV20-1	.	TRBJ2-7	TGCAGTGCCGCAAGGGGTACAGGATCCTACGAGCAGTACTTC	CSAARGTGSYEQYF
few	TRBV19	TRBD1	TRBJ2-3	TGTGCCAGTAGTACCGGACAGGGCAACACAGATACGCAGTATTTT	CASSTGQGNTDTQYF
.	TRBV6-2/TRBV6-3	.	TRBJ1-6	TGTGCCAGCAGCCTCCCCGGCGGGGCGGTTTCACCCCTCCACTTT	CASSLPGGAVSPLHF
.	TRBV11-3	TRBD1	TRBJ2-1	TGTGCCAGCAGCTTAGGGGATAGGACAGGGGGCAAGGATGAGCAGTTCTTC	CASSLGDRTGGKDEQFF
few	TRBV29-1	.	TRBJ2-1	TGCAGCGTTGAAGATCGGGGCGGGGGCTATTACAATGAGCAGTTCTTC	CSVEDRGGGYYNEQFF
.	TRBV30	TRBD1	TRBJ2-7	TGTGCCTGGAGTGTGACAGGGGCTTCCTTCCCGAGGAACTTC	CAWSVTGASFPRNF
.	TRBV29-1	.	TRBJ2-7	TGCAGCCTCCCTAATAGGGAAGGGTTCTCCTACGAGCAGTACTTC	CSLPNREGFSYEQYF